These 21 T cell receptor beta chains came from one sample sequenced in a study of T-cell memory formation after mild COVID-19. TCRdb reprocessed the 5' RACE reads via MiXCR and lists one record per CDR3 protein. Here the sample spans fewer than 500,000 distinct CDR3 sequences, roughly 25% being singletons. Sequencing was carried out using PBMCs or a T cell subset sorted from them (not recorded which). The origin of the receptors is an adult woman who had mild COVID-19 (a few samples of this study predate the infection). Cell type and time point are not known.

This clonotype has a handful of counts. The chain has TRBV4-1 and TRBJ2-7; TRBD2 is a possible D gene (5 bases). Trimming stripped 1 base from V and 1 base from J, with 8 bases between. The CDR3 totals 14 residues. CDR1 is MGHRA, CDR2 YSYEKL, per germline. The CDR3 here is CASSQAGISYEQYF. The CDR3 DNA sequence: TGCGCCAGCAGCCAAGCCGGGATATCCTACGAGCAGTACTTC.

The rearrangement uses TRBV24-1 and TRBJ1-1; D perhaps matches TRBD1 (6 bases). The CDR3 is 12 amino acids. The V and J ends lost 7 bases and 8 bases respectively, with 13 bases between them. The V gene's germline CDR1 is KGHDR and CDR2 SFDVKD. The CDR3 region is CATREGDSEAFF. The CDR3 DNA is TGTGCCACCAGGGAGGGGGATTCAGAAGCTTTCTTT.

The V and J genes are TRBV27 and TRBJ1-6; D not certain. The CDR3 sequence is 14 residues long. The V end was cut by 3 bases, the J end by 9 bases, with 12 bases between. Germline CDR1 MNHEY, CDR2 SMNVEV (reference sequence). In DNA, the CDR3 is TGTGCCAGCAGTTTGGTTCTTAAGGTTTCACCCCTCCACTTT. It specifies CASSLVLKVSPLHF.

This clonotype was counted between two and nine times. As DNA, the CDR3 is TGTGCCAGCATGGAGAGGGGAGGTGCTGAAGCTTTCTTT. Encoded protein: CASMERGGAEAFF. V usage is TRBV27 and J usage is TRBJ1-1, with D tentatively TRBD1 (5 bases). Germline CDR1 and CDR2: MNHEY and SMNVEV (reference sequence). This CDR3 has 13 amino acids. Deletions cut 7 bases from V and 6 bases from J, with 15 bases between.

V and J are TRBV24-1 and TRBJ2-2; no clear D. Germline CDR1 is KGHDR and CDR2 is SFDVKD. Trimming took off 4 bases at V and 1 base at J, with 6 bases between the two ends. The CDR3 spans 14 residues. CDR3 nucleotides: TGTGCCACCAGTGACCTGGGGAACACCGGGGAGCTGTTTTTT. Amino acids: CATSDLGNTGELFF.

The table lists this clonotype with a few counts. This chain links TRBV19 with TRBJ1-3; the match to TRBD1 covers 9 bases. V lost 11 bases and J lost 0; bases outside the gene matches: 8. The CDR3 is 15 amino acids. Germline assignment: CDR1 LNHDA and CDR2 SQIVND (reference sequence). The CDR3 region has the DNA TGTGCCTCTCACAGGGGGCAAAGCTCTGGAAACACCATATATTTT. Protein: CASHRGQSSGNTIYF. The full variable domain, in which reference TRBV19 and TRBJ1-3 provide the parts outside the CDR3, is DGGITQSPKYLFRKEGQNVTLSCEQNLNHDAMYWYRQDPGQGLRLIYYSQIVNDFQKGDIAEGYSVSREKKESFPLTVTSAQKNPTAFYLCASHRGQSSGNTIYFGEGSWLTVV.

This clonotype was detected only a few times. This rearrangement joins TRBV30 to TRBJ2-7, with no clear D. Germline assignment: CDR1 GTSNPN and CDR2 SVGIG (reference sequence). This CDR3 spans 13 amino acids. V was trimmed by 2 bases and J by 2 bases, leaving 10 bases between them. The CDR3 region is CAWSPPLAYEQYF. The CDR3 DNA is TGTGCCTGGAGTCCCCCTCTAGCCTACGAGCAGTACTTC.

This clonotype was detected only a few times. The chain links TRBV12-3 or TRBV12-4 to TRBJ1-5; 8 bases agree with TRBD1. CDR3 size: 14 residues. The J segment lost 4 bases and the V segment lost 7 bases, leaving 6 bases of the junction unmatched. As DNA, the CDR3 is TGTGCCAGCACCCCGACAGGGGAGAATCAGCCCCAGCATTTT. Translated, it gives CASTPTGENQPQHF.

V and J are TRBV4-3 and TRBJ2-2; D is unclear. Germline CDR1 LGHNA, CDR2 YSLEER. V was cut by 0 bases and J by 1 base, with 12 bases left in between. The CDR3 totals 17 residues. For the CDR3, the DNA is TGCGCCAGCAGCCAAGAAGTGGCCCCCGGGAACACCGGGGAGCTGTTTTTT. Translation gives CASSQEVAPGNTGELFF.

The chain is built from TRBV20-1 and TRBJ2-2, with D perhaps given as TRBD1 or TRBD2 (6 bases each). Looked up from germline, CDR1 is DFQATT and CDR2 is SNEGSKA (reference sequence). This CDR3 region has 14 residues. Trimming stripped 0 bases from V and 5 bases from J, with 10 bases between. The CDR3 reads CSARERGQTGELFF. The CDR3 DNA reads TGCAGTGCTAGAGAACGGGGGCAAACCGGGGAGCTGTTTTTT.

This rearrangement joins TRBV24-1 to TRBJ1-2; D is ambiguous. The germline gives CDR1 KGHDR, CDR2 SFDVKD. The CDR3 totals 13 residues. Trimming shortened V by 4 bases and J by 0 bases, and 5 bases separated the two germline ends. CDR3 residues: CATSDISNYGYTF. The CDR3 nucleotides read TGTGCCACCAGTGACATTTCTAACTATGGCTACACCTTC.

This clonotype has a handful of counts. The chain employs TRBV24-1 and TRBJ2-1; perhaps TRBD1 as D (6 bases). Germline CDR1 is KGHDR and CDR2 is SFDVKD. V gave up 3 bases and J gave up 8 bases, with 19 bases separating them. The CDR3 runs to 16 residues. CDR3 DNA sequence: TGTGCCACCAGTGATAAGGGGGTACGGGGATCGGATGAGCAGTTCTTC. Translating gives CATSDKGVRGSDEQFF.

This clonotype appeared a few times. This chain links TRBV4-1 with TRBJ2-7; 7 nucleotides line up with TRBD1. Per the germline V gene, CDR1 is MGHRA and CDR2 is YSYEKL. This CDR3 is 13 amino acids long. V gave up 3 bases and J gave up 3 bases; unmatched junction bases: 2. CDR3 in DNA: TGCGCCAGCAGCCACCGGGACAGCTACGAGCAGTACTTC. Its protein product is CASSHRDSYEQYF.

This clonotype appeared a few times. V usage is TRBV6-5 and J usage is TRBJ2-7; 7 bases match TRBD1. Germline values: CDR1 MNHEY, CDR2 SVGAGI. V dropped 2 bases and J dropped 5; count of bases not matched to a gene: 3. This CDR3 has 13 amino acids. CDR3 coding DNA: TGTGCCAGCAGTTACCAAACAGGGGACGAGCAGTACTTC. Encoded protein: CASSYQTGDEQYF.

This clonotype came up a few times. The rearrangement uses TRBV2 and TRBJ2-4; TRBD2 agrees at 13 bases. Germline V gene sequence: CDR1 SNHLY, CDR2 FYNNEI. CDR3 length: 16 residues. V was pared by 7 bases and J by 5 bases, with 8 bases of the junction left unmatched. The CDR3 sequence is CASMRGLAGIENIQYF. DNA of the CDR3: TGTGCCAGCATGAGGGGACTAGCGGGGATAGAAAACATTCAGTACTTC.

This clonotype was seen a few times. V and J are TRBV5-6 and TRBJ2-1, with TRBD2 matching over 12 bases. V lost 0 bases to trimming and J lost 5 bases; unmatched junction nucleotides: 3. The germline V gene has CDR1 SGHDT and CDR2 YYEEEE. This CDR3 spans 16 amino acids. The CDR3 bases are TGTGCCAGCAGCTTGGTGGGACTAGCGGGTAACAATGAGCAGTTCTTC. It is translated as CASSLVGLAGNNEQFF. The whole variable domain, filled in from reference TRBV5-6 and TRBJ2-1, reads DAGVTQSPTHLIKTRGQQVTLRCSPKSGHDTVSWYQQALGQGPQFIFQYYEEEERQRGNFPDRFSGHQFPNYSSELNVNALLLGDSALYLCASSLVGLAGNNEQFFGPGTRLTVL.

The chain employs TRBV2 and TRBJ2-3; D is possibly TRBD2 (5 bases). The CDR3 has 17 residues. V was trimmed by 2 bases and J by 0 bases, leaving 15 bases between them. The V gene's germline CDR1 is SNHLY and CDR2 FYNNEI. For the CDR3, the DNA is TGTGCCAGCAGTGAAAAGGTTCGGGGATCTAGCACAGATACGCAGTATTTT. Its protein product is CASSEKVRGSSTDTQYF.

This clonotype was found many times. The rearrangement joins TRBV5-1 to TRBJ2-1; 16 nucleotides match TRBD2. The CDR3 totals 18 residues. Germline-derived CDR1 and CDR2 are SGHRS and YFSETQ. Losses at the gene ends were 4 bases for V and 3 bases for J; bases not matched to a gene: 7. CDR3 residues: CASSPGLAGGPFYNEQFF. As DNA, the CDR3 is TGCGCCAGCAGCCCGGGACTAGCGGGGGGGCCTTTCTACAATGAGCAGTTCTTC.

This clonotype was picked up a small number of times. V usage is TRBV6-4 and J usage is TRBJ1-1; a weak D match, TRBD1 (6 bases). Per the germline V gene, CDR1 is MRHNA and CDR2 is SNTAGT. V gave up 5 bases and J gave up 2 bases, with 18 bases separating them. The CDR3 is made up of 16 amino acids. The chain's CDR3 is CASSSRAGTLNTEAFF. CDR3 nucleotide sequence: TGTGCCAGCAGTTCCCGCGCAGGGACACTTAACACTGAAGCTTTCTTT.

The J gene is TRBJ2-5, the V gene TRBV6-5, with D possibly called TRBD1 or TRBD2 (5 bases each). The V end was cut by 4 bases, the J end by 2 bases, with 20 bases between. This CDR3 is built from 17 residues. Germline V gene lookup returns CDR1 MNHEY and CDR2 SVGAGI. This CDR3 is CASSFFSGTATQETQYF. DNA for the CDR3: TGTGCCAGCAGTTTCTTCTCCGGGACGGCGACACAAGAGACCCAGTACTTC.

Written as DNA, the CDR3 is TGCAGTGCTAGGAGTAGCGGGGTTCCTTACAATGAGCAGTTCTTC. Translation gives CSARSSGVPYNEQFF. This chain joins TRBV20-1 and TRBJ2-1; TRBD2 matches at 8 bases. From germline, CDR1 is DFQATT and CDR2 SNEGSKA (reference sequence). The CDR3 is 15 residues long. J lost 4 bases, V lost 3 bases, and 8 bases had no gene match.